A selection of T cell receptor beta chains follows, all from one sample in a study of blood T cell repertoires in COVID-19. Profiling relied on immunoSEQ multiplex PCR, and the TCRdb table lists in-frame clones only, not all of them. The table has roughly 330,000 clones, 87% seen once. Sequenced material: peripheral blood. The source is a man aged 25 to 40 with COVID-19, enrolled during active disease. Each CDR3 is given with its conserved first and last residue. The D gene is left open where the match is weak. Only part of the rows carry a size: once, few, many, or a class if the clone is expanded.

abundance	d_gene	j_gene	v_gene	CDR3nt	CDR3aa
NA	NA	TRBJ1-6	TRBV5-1	TGCGCCAGCAGCTTGGGGTGGGGGCTGGATTCACCCCTCCACTTT	CASSLGWGLDSPLHF
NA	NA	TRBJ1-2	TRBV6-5	TGTGCCAGCCTCACAGGGATGGGTGGCTACACCTTC	CASLTGMGGYTF
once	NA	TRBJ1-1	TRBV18	TGTGCCAGCTCACGGGGGGGAATGAACACTGAAGCTTTCTTT	CASSRGGMNTEAFF
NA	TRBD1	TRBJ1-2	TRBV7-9	TGTGCCAGCAGCTGGGACAGGGACGGCTACACCTTC	CASSWDRDGYTF
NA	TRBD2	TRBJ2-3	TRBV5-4	TGTGCCAGCAGCTTTACTCGGGCTAGCGGGGGCGATACGCAGTATTTT	CASSFTRASGGDTQYF
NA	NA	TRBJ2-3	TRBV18	TGTGCCAGCTCACCACCGACTAGAAGCACAGATACGCAGTATTTT	CASSPPTRSTDTQYF
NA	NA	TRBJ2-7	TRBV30	TGTGCCACACCAGGGCCTAGCTCCTACGAGCAGTACTTC	CATPGPSSYEQYF
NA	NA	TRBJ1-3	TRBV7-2	TGTGCCAGCAGCTTGTCACCGGGGAGCTCTGGAAACACCATATATTTT	CASSLSPGSSGNTIYF
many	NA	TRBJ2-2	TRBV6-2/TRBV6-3	TGTGCCAGCAGTTACCTCCGGCTTAGGGGGGGCACCGGGGAGCTGTTTTTT	CASSYLRLRGGTGELFF
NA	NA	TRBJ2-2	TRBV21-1	TGTGCCAGCAGCCTTGACACCGGGGAGCTGTTTTTT	CASSLDTGELFF
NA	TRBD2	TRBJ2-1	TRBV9	TGTGCCAGCAGCGTAGGGACTAGCGGGGTCCATGAGCAGTTCTTC	CASSVGTSGVHEQFF
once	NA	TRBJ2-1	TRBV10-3	TGTGCCTCCAGAGGCGGGAACTCCTACAATGAGCAGTTCTTC	CASRGGNSYNEQFF
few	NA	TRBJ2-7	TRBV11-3	TGTGCCAGCAGTCGTGAACAGGGCTACGAGCAGTACTTC	CASSREQGYEQYF
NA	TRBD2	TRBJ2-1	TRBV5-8	TGTGCCAGCAGCTTGGAGGGACTAGCTCGGAATGAGCAGTTCTTC	CASSLEGLARNEQFF
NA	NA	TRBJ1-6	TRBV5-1	TGCGCCAGCAGCTCCGGGCGGGGGGAATCACCCCTCCACTTT	CASSSGRGESPLHF
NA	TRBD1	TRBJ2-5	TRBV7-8	TGTGCCAGCAGCTTCAGACAGGGAGAGACCCAGTACTTC	CASSFRQGETQYF
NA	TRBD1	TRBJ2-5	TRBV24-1	TGTGCCACCAGTGAAACCGGGACAGAAGAGACCCAGTACTTC	CATSETGTEETQYF
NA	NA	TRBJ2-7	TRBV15	TGTGCCACCCGACTGACAGGTACCTACGAGCAGTACTTC	CATRLTGTYEQYF
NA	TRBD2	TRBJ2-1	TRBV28	TGTGCCAGCAGTTCTTGGACTAGCGTATCCTACAATGAGCAGTTCTTC	CASSSWTSVSYNEQFF
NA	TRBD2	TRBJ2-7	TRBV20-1	TGCAGTGCTAGTCCTATTTACCAACTAGCGGGGGGACTGCCCTACGAGCAGTACTTC	CSASPIYQLAGGLPYEQYF
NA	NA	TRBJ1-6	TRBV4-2	TGTGCCAGCAGCCAAGATTCGAGGGAAGGGTCCTATAATTCACCCCTCCACTTT	CASSQDSREGSYNSPLHF
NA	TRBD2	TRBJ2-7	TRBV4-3	TGCGCCAGCAGCACGGACCTAGCGGGCTCCTACGAGCAGTACTTC	CASSTDLAGSYEQYF
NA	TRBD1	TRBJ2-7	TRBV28	TGTGCCAGCAGTTTATCTACAGGGGCGTACGAGCAGTACTTC	CASSLSTGAYEQYF
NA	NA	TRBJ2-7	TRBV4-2	TGTGCCAGCAGCCAAGGAGGGTATGGTTACGAGCAGTACTTC	CASSQGGYGYEQYF
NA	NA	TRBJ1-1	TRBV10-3	TGTGCCATCAGGGACTCACAGGGCTTCCCTGAAGCTTTCTTT	CAIRDSQGFPEAFF
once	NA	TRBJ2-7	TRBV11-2	TGTGCCAGCAGCTTTTCTGACAGCTACGAGCAGTACTTC	CASSFSDSYEQYF
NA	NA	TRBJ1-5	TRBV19	TGTGCCAGTAGTATCCCCTATTCGAATCAGCCCCAGCATTTT	CASSIPYSNQPQHF
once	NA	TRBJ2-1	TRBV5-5	TGTGCCAGCAGCTGGACCCGGGGGTCTCACAATGAGCAGTTCTTC	CASSWTRGSHNEQFF
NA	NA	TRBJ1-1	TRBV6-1	TGTGCCAGCAGTCAGGGAGGAAGGATGAACACTGAAGCTTTCTTT	CASSQGGRMNTEAFF
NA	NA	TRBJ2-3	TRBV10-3	TGTGCCATCAGTGGCGGACAGAGCTCTAGCACAGATACGCAGTATTTT	CAISGGQSSSTDTQYF
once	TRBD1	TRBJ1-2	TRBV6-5	TGTGCCAGCAGACCAGGACAGGGTCTTAACTATGGCTACACCTTC	CASRPGQGLNYGYTF
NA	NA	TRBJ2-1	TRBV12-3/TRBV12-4	TGTGCCAGCAGTGCGGGACAGCCTAAGGGGCAGTTCTTC	CASSAGQPKGQFF
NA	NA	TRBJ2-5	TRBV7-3	TGTGCCAGCAGCCTACCGGGGGAGACCCAGTACTTC	CASSLPGETQYF
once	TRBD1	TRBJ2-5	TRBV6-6	TGTGCCAGCAGTTCCCGACAGGGGAGGGAGACCCAGTACTTC	CASSSRQGRETQYF
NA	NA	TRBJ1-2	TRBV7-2	TGTGCCAGCAGCCAAGGGGGACGGTTCTATGGCTACACCTTC	CASSQGGRFYGYTF
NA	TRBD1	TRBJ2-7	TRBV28	TGTGCCAGCAGGGACAGGGCAGGCTACGAGCAGTACTTC	CASRDRAGYEQYF
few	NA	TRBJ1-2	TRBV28	TGTGCCAGCAGTTCACGGAGCCAGGGGATCTCTAACTATGGCTACACCTTC	CASSSRSQGISNYGYTF
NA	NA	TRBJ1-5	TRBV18	TGTGCCAGCTCACCGAGACAGGCGGATCAGCCCCAGCATTTT	CASSPRQADQPQHF
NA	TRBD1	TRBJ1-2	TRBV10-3	TGTGCCATCAGTGCTCAGGGGACAGGGGACCTCTATGGCTACACCTTC	CAISAQGTGDLYGYTF
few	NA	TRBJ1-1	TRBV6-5	TGTGCCAGCAGTTACTCGACAGCCGGGGAAGCTTTCTTT	CASSYSTAGEAFF
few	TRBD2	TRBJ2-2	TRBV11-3	TGTGCCAGCACCCGTGGGAATAGCGGGGCCGGGGAGCTGTTTTTT	CASTRGNSGAGELFF
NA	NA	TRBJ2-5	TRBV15	TGTGCCACCAGGGGCAGTCAAGAGACCCAGTACTTC	CATRGSQETQYF
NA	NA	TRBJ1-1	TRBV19	TGTGCCAGTAGTACTATGACATTAATGCCCCTCACTGAAGCTTTCTTT	CASSTMTLMPLTEAFF
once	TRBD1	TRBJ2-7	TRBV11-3	TGTGCCAGCAGCCAGGGACAGGGCTACGAGCAGTACTTC	CASSQGQGYEQYF
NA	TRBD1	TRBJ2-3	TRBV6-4	TGTGCCACCCGGCGACAGGGAATCGGCACAGATACGCAGTATTTT	CATRRQGIGTDTQYF
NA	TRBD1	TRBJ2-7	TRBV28	TGTGCCAGCAGTTTTGGAGACAGGGGGCTCAGCGAGCAGTACTTC	CASSFGDRGLSEQYF
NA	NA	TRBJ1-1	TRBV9	TGTGCCAGCAGCGAGAATAGGGGGGGAATGGACACTGAAGCTTTCTTT	CASSENRGGMDTEAFF
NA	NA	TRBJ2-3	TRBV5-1	TGCGCCAGCAGCTTGGGACAGCTCACAGATACGCAGTATTTT	CASSLGQLTDTQYF
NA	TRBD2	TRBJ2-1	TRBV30	TGTGCCTGGAGTGTCCGGGGGAGGGCCCACAATGAGCAGTTCTTC	CAWSVRGRAHNEQFF
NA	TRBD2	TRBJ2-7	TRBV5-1	TGCGCCAGCAGCACCAATAGCGGGACTCTGAACGAGCAGTACTTC	CASSTNSGTLNEQYF
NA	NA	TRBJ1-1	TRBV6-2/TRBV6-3	NA	CASSSVRGTEAFF
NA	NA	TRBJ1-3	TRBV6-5	TGTGCCAGCAGTTACTCTTCCCTCTCTGGAAACACCATATATTTT	CASSYSSLSGNTIYF
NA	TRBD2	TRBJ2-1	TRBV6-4	TGTGCCAGCAGGATTACTAGCGGCCCCTACAATGAGCAGTTCTTC	CASRITSGPYNEQFF